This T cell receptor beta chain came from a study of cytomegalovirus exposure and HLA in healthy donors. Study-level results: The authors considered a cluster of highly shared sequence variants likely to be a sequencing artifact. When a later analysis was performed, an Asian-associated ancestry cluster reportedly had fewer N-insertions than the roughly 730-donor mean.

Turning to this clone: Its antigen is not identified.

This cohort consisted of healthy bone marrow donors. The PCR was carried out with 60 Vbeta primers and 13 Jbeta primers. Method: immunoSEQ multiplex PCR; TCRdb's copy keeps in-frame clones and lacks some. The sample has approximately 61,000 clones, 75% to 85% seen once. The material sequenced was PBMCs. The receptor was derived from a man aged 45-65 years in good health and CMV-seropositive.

CDR3 DNA: TGTGCCAGCGGCTCCCGACAGGGTCAGCCCCAGCATTTT. Its translation: CASGSRQGQPQHF. This chain joins TRBV7-8 and TRBJ1-5; 7 bases are shared with TRBD1. Trimming cost V 8 bases and J 6 bases; bases outside gene matches: 7. The germline CDR1 and CDR2 sequences are SGHVS and FQNEAQ. The length of the CDR3 is 13 residues.